Each of the 28 T cell receptor beta chains below was sequenced from the same sample in a study of T cell responses to AZD1222 COVID-19 vaccine. The data were produced by immunoSEQ multiplex PCR, yet TCRdb's version contains in-frame clones alone and is incomplete. There are approximately 99,000 clones in the sample; 70% to 90% occur only once, and around 3.1% lies in the top ten. The sample in question was peripheral blood, obtained on day 0 of AZD1222 vaccination. Receptors originate from an adult in good health.

The chain employs TRBV6-6 and TRBJ2-5, with 10 bases aligning to TRBD2. The ends lost 4 bases at V and 3 bases at J; junction bases unmatched: 5. CDR1 is MNHNY and CDR2 is SVGAGI in the germline V gene (reference sequence). The CDR3 runs to 15 residues. This CDR3 reads CASSSGLAYEETQYF. CDR3 DNA: TGTGCCAGCAGTTCGGGACTAGCGTATGAAGAGACCCAGTACTTC.

About this clone: One junction end disagrees with the germline gene, perhaps due to a read error. The chain combines TRBV5-1 with TRBJ2-5; maybe TRBD1 (6 bases). Germline V gene sequence: CDR1 SGHRS, CDR2 YFSETQ. The CDR3 is made up of 14 amino acids. In DNA, the CDR3 is TGTGCCAGCAGACCACAGGGAGCGACAGAGACCCAGTACTTC. This codes for CASRPQGATETQYF.

The gene calls are TRBV7-2 and TRBJ2-5, with a tentative D call TRBD2 (5 bases). Germline values: CDR1 SGHTA, CDR2 FQGNSA. The CDR3 length is 13 residues. Trimming cost V 1 base and J 5 bases, with 8 bases left between them. The CDR3 DNA is TGTGCCAGCAGCTTAGGCCGCGGGGAGACCCAGTACTTC. Amino acid sequence: CASSLGRGETQYF.

This chain links TRBV11-2 with TRBJ2-3; D possibly matches TRBD1 or TRBD2 (5 bases each). The CDR3 has 13 residues. Germline V gene sequence: CDR1 SGHAT, CDR2 FQNNGV. Trimming pared 11 bases from V and 0 bases from J, leaving 12 bases between. The CDR3 region is CAEGLLSTDTQYF. For the CDR3, the DNA is TGTGCCGAGGGGCTACTAAGCACAGATACGCAGTATTTT.

The CDR3 bases are TGTGCCAGCAGCTTAGATGGGGAATGGGGACTTCTAAGCACCGGGGAGCTGTTTTTT. Translating gives CASSLDGEWGLLSTGELFF. The chain joins TRBV11-3 to TRBJ2-2, with a possible D match to TRBD2 (6 bases). The CDR3 length is 19 residues. The V end lost 0 bases, the J end lost 4 bases, and 21 bases lay between the germline ends. The germline gives CDR1 SGHNT, CDR2 YENEEA.

The gene calls are TRBV4-3 and TRBJ2-3; 7 nucleotides align to TRBD2. CDR3 length: 13 residues. Germline V lookup: CDR1 LGHNA, CDR2 YSLEER. V lost 0 bases to trimming and J lost 6 bases; unmatched junction nucleotides: 0. CDR3 bases: TGCGCCAGCAGCCAAGAGGGGGGGGATACGCAGTATTTT. Translating it yields CASSQEGGDTQYF.

The count of this clone is one. V and J are TRBV18 and TRBJ2-3, with 9 bases identical to TRBD2. The V segment lost 4 bases and the J segment 1 base; nucleotides outside the gene matches: 6. Germline CDR1 and CDR2: KGHSH and LQKENI. The CDR3 sequence is 16 residues long. CDR3 bases: TGTGCCAGCTCACTCCTCGTAGCGGGGGGCACAGATACGCAGTATTTT. Protein product: CASSLLVAGGTDTQYF.

The rearrangement uses TRBV4-3 and TRBJ2-1, with 7 bases that match TRBD2. Trimming took 2 bases from V and 7 from J; bases not matched to a gene: 5. The length of the CDR3 is 14 residues. Germline V gene lookup returns CDR1 LGHNA and CDR2 YSLEER. CDR3 amino acids: CASSQIVGGNEQFF. CDR3 in DNA: TGCGCCAGCAGCCAAATCGTCGGGGGGAATGAGCAGTTCTTC.

This clone was counted ten times or more. The J gene is TRBJ2-3, the V gene TRBV27; 10 bases match TRBD1. Germline CDR1 reads MNHEY; CDR2 reads SMNVEV (reference sequence). V shed 1 base and J 4 bases; nucleotides not matched to a gene: 2. The CDR3 extends over 15 amino acids. CDR3 sequence (DNA): TGTGCCAGCAGTTTATTCGGACAGGGGGCAGATACGCAGTATTTT. This sequence encodes CASSLFGQGADTQYF.

The genes are TRBV5-1 and TRBJ1-1, with 9 bases identical to TRBD1. Losses at the gene ends were 2 bases for V and 1 base for J; bases not matched to a gene: 0. The CDR3 extends over 14 amino acids. CDR1 and CDR2 (germline): SGHRS, YFSETQ. CDR3 bases: TGCGCCAGCAGCTTACAGGGGGCGAACACTGAAGCTTTCTTT. Translation: CASSLQGANTEAFF.

This clone occurred a few times. Written as DNA, the CDR3 is TGTGCCAGTAGTAGACCCAGCTCTGGAAACACCATATATTTT. Translation gives CASSRPSSGNTIYF. The chain recombines TRBV19 with TRBJ1-3; unclear D gene. The CDR3 is made up of 14 amino acids. V was shortened by 4 bases and J by 0 bases, with 7 bases between the two germline ends. Germline assignment: CDR1 LNHDA and CDR2 SQIVND (reference sequence).

The chain has TRBV3-1 (or the pseudogene TRBV3-2) and TRBJ1-1, with TRBD1 as a possible D gene (5 bases). Germline CDR1 reads LGHDT; CDR2 reads YNNKEL (reference sequence). This CDR3 contains 14 residues. Trimming left V 4 bases short and J 1 base short, with 10 bases between. CDR3 region: CASSLRDSNTEAFF. CDR3 sequence (DNA): TGTGCCAGCAGCCTACGGGACTCGAACACTGAAGCTTTCTTT.

The sample holds a few counts of this clone. The chain employs TRBV6-2 or TRBV6-3 and TRBJ2-3; D is perhaps TRBD2 (6 bases). Germline V gene sequence: CDR1 MNHEY, CDR2 SVGEGT. The CDR3 covers 17 residues. The V end was cut by 6 bases, the J end by 2 bases, with 21 bases between. This chain's CDR3 is CASSPIRTRGYTDTQYF. The CDR3 DNA sequence: TGTGCCAGCAGCCCTATTCGGACGCGGGGATACACAGATACGCAGTATTTT.

The chain employs TRBV7-8 and TRBJ1-5, with D uncertain. V gave up 3 bases and J gave up 4 bases, with 7 bases separating them. The CDR3 sequence is 13 residues long. CDR1 is SGHVS and CDR2 is FQNEAQ in the germline V gene. As DNA, the CDR3 is TGTGCCAGCAGCTTTTCGGAAAATCAGCCCCAGCATTTT. Translation gives CASSFSENQPQHF.

V usage is TRBV13 and J usage is TRBJ2-6; D perhaps matches TRBD2 (6 bases). Per the germline V gene, CDR1 is PRHDT and CDR2 is FYEKMQ (reference sequence). CDR3 size: 18 residues. Trimming took 2 bases from V and 0 from J, leaving 14 bases between them. The DNA of the CDR3 is TGTGCCAGCAGCTTAAGGCCTAGCGTGGACTCTGGGGCCAACGTCCTGACTTTC. Translation gives CASSLRPSVDSGANVLTF.

The gene calls are TRBV9 and TRBJ2-7; D remains unclear. Germline values: CDR1 SGDLS, CDR2 YYNGEE. The ends were cut back, 4 bases at V and 7 bases at J, with 12 bases in the middle. CDR3 length equals 12 residues. This CDR3 is CASSPTENEQYF. CDR3 nucleotide sequence: TGTGCCAGCAGCCCGACGGAAAATGAGCAGTACTTC.

The rearrangement links TRBV7-2 to TRBJ1-1; D unresolved. The CDR3 contains 14 residues. Deletions cut 1 base from V and 7 bases from J, with 13 bases between. Germline CDR1 SGHTA, CDR2 FQGNSA. CDR3 bases: TGTGCCAGCAGCTTAGAAAGGCAATCCGGTGAAGCTTTCTTT. It specifies CASSLERQSGEAFF. Full variable domain (missing parts from reference TRBV7-2 and TRBJ1-1): GAGVSQSPSNKVTEKGKDVELRCDPISGHTALYWYRQSLGQGLEFLIYFQGNSAPDKSGLPSDRFSAERTGGSVSTLTIQRTQQEDSAVYLCASSLERQSGEAFFGQGTRLTVV.

This rearrangement joins TRBV2 to TRBJ1-3; no reliable D call. In germline, CDR1 is SNHLY, CDR2 FYNNEI. Trimming left V 4 bases short and J 1 base short, with 5 bases between. The CDR3 length is 13 residues. This CDR3 is CASSAWSGNTIYF. For the CDR3, the DNA is TGTGCCAGCAGTGCCTGGTCTGGAAACACCATATATTTT.

The gene calls are TRBV4-2 and TRBJ2-3; 8 nucleotides match TRBD1. Germline lookup yields CDR1 LGHNA and CDR2 YNFKEQ. The CDR3 covers 18 residues. The V segment lost 1 base and the J segment 0 bases; nucleotides outside the gene matches: 9. CDR3 sequence (DNA): TGTGCCAGCAGCCAAGTGGTTGCGGGACAGGCTAGCACAGATACGCAGTATTTT. This sequence encodes CASSQVVAGQASTDTQYF.

This sequence joins TRBV6-5 and TRBJ2-1; D not resolved. Looked up from germline, CDR1 is MNHEY and CDR2 is SVGAGI. V was pared by 0 bases and J by 3 bases, with 12 bases between. This CDR3 spans 16 amino acids. The CDR3 sequence: CASSYSIFRVYNEQFF. CDR3 in DNA: TGTGCCAGCAGTTACTCGATTTTTCGGGTCTACAATGAGCAGTTCTTC.

This clone has just one count. The J gene is TRBJ1-2, the V gene TRBV19; 9 bases match TRBD1. Germline-derived CDR1 and CDR2 are LNHDA and SQIVND (reference sequence). This CDR3 is built from 14 residues. Trimming at V came to 7 bases and at J to 4 bases, leaving 7 bases not matched to a gene. CDR3 nucleotides: TGTGCCAGTACCACCCGGACAGGGGCCTATGGCTACACCTTC. Amino acids: CASTTRTGAYGYTF.

The genes are TRBV3-1 (or the pseudogene TRBV3-2) and TRBJ1-6, with D possibly being TRBD1 (5 bases). From germline, CDR1 is LGHDT and CDR2 YNNKEL (reference sequence). The CDR3 is 13 amino acids. Trimming shortened V by 3 bases and J by 12 bases, and 12 bases separated the two germline ends. This CDR3 is CASSQGTLVPLHF. CDR3 DNA: TGTGCCAGCAGCCAGGGGACCCTTGTACCCCTCCACTTT.

This clone was seen just once. The chain recombines TRBV28 with TRBJ2-1; possible D gene TRBD2, 5 bases. The germline V gene has CDR1 MDHEN and CDR2 SYDVKM. Trimming removed 2 bases at V and 5 bases at J, with 13 bases between. The CDR3 consists of 15 residues. The CDR3 here is CASSLGSAHHNEQFF. The CDR3 bases are TGTGCCAGCAGTTTAGGGAGCGCGCATCACAATGAGCAGTTCTTC.

J is TRBJ2-2 and V is TRBV12-3 or TRBV12-4, with unresolved D. The CDR3 is 13 residues long. V lost 3 bases to trimming and J lost 4 bases, with 6 bases between them. The CDR3, as DNA: TGTGCCAGCAGTTTGACCCGCACCGGGGAGCTGTTTTTT. Amino acids: CASSLTRTGELFF.

V and J are TRBV5-1 and TRBJ2-2; TRBD2 matches at 7 bases. Germline V gene data show CDR1 as SGHRS and CDR2 as YFSETQ. CDR3 length: 16 amino acids. V was clipped by 3 bases and J by 7 bases; unmatched bases: 12. The CDR3 region is CASSSSGAGTSGELFF. The CDR3 nucleotides are TGCGCCAGCAGCTCGAGCGGGGCTGGTACGAGCGGGGAGCTGTTTTTT.

This chain's CDR3 is CATSRTGYGQPQHF. The DNA for the CDR3 is TGTGCCACCAGCAGAACAGGGTACGGGCAGCCCCAGCATTTT. The chain joins TRBV15 to TRBJ1-5, with D possibly being TRBD1 (6 bases). Germline lookup yields CDR1 LNHNV and CDR2 YYDKDF (reference sequence). The V gene lost 2 bases and the J gene lost 7 bases, with 12 bases spanning the gap. This CDR3 is built from 14 residues.

J is TRBJ1-2 and V is TRBV13, with 7 bases identical to TRBD1. CDR1 is PRHDT and CDR2 is FYEKMQ in the germline V gene (reference sequence). With 5 bases clipped from V and 8 bases from J, the junction kept 8 bases outside the gene matches. The CDR3 spans 13 residues. CDR3 region: CASSINRGRGYTF. CDR3 in DNA: TGTGCCAGCAGCATTAACAGGGGTCGGGGCTACACCTTC.

The chain carries TRBV7-2 and TRBJ1-2; D uncertain. The V gene's germline CDR1 is SGHTA and CDR2 FQGNSA. The CDR3 covers 14 residues. Trimming removed 3 bases at V and 0 bases at J, with 8 bases between. CDR3: CASSLIGTNYGYTF. Here the CDR3 DNA reads TGTGCCAGCAGCTTGATCGGTACTAACTATGGCTACACCTTC. The full variable domain, in which reference TRBV7-2 and TRBJ1-2 provide the parts outside the CDR3, is GAGVSQSPSNKVTEKGKDVELRCDPISGHTALYWYRQSLGQGLEFLIYFQGNSAPDKSGLPSDRFSAERTGGSVSTLTIQRTQQEDSAVYLCASSLIGTNYGYTFGSGTRLTVV.